This record looks at one T cell receptor beta chain sequence and its context. Its matching antigen is unknown. The data originate from a study of regulatory T cells in long-lasting Graves disease. General study results and limits: A reduction in accuracy may have resulted from the small sample size. Persistent-disease Graves' patients showed less TCR diversity than new cases.

The CDR3 runs to 17 residues. V dropped 4 bases and J dropped 1 base, with 19 bases sitting between them. Per germline, CDR1 LNHDA and CDR2 SQIVND (reference sequence). The TCR beta library used iRepertoire HTBI primers with Arm-PCR amplification of CDR3. Original processing notes: The study identified 55 to 80 TRBV and 13 to 15 TRBJ segments across samples. One entry per CDR3 protein, called by TCRdb with MiXCR from the multiplex PCR reads. TCRdb's processing, not the authors', yielded these V and J calls. The data hold 400,000 or so distinct CDR3 sequences, with 20% to 25% observed a single time. Time point specified: persistent/refractory GD, antithyroid drugs over 5 years with positive TRAb. The TCR library was prepared using RNA isolated from PBMCs.

This clonotype was obtained from a female donor with Graves disease. The chain links TRBV19 to TRBJ2-5; no definite D call. This specimen was peripheral blood mononuclear cells (PBMCs), taken when the disease was refractory, from a patient treated with antithyroid drugs. The CDR3, as DNA: TGTGCCAGTAGTACCTCTTGGTCTGTACTATTCCAAGAGACCCAGTACTTC. This translates into CASSTSWSVLFQETQYF.